This is a list of T cell receptor beta chains from one sample in a study of radiation and T cells in renal cell carcinoma. Data came from immunoSEQ multiplex PCR; TCRdb stores just in-frame clones and leaves some out. Of around 20,000 clones listed, about 60% are singletons. The sequences come from tumor tissue, collected from a patient whose treatment was nephrectomy without radiotherapy. These TCRs come from a man over 45 with renal cell carcinoma. The CDR3 runs from the conserved cysteine through the conserved F or W. The D gene is left open where the match is weak. Only part of the rows carry a size: once, few, many, or a class if the clone is expanded.

CASADRANEKLFF	TGTGCCAGCGCGGACAGGGCTAATGAAAAACTGTTTTTT	few	TRBV7-9	TRBD1	TRBJ1-4
CSARRAENTEAFF	TGCAGCGCGCGAAGGGCAGAGAACACTGAAGCTTTCTTT	few	TRBV29-1	NA	TRBJ1-1
CASSTGQTSYEQYF	TGTGCCAGCAGCACGGGACAGACCTCCTACGAGCAGTACTTC	NA	TRBV7-2	TRBD1	TRBJ2-7
CASSSSGQGAILFQPQHF	TGTGCCAGTAGTTCTTCGGGACAGGGGGCGATTTTGTTTCAGCCCCAGCATTTT	NA	TRBV19	TRBD1	TRBJ1-5
CASSLASGREQFF	TGTGCCAGCAGCTTAGCGAGCGGGAGGGAGCAGTTCTTC	NA	TRBV7-9	TRBD2	TRBJ2-1
CASNAGANYGYTF	TGTGCCAGCAATGCAGGGGCTAACTATGGCTACACCTTC	few	TRBV2	NA	TRBJ1-2
CASTEIVRCRDENTEAFF	TGTGCCAGCACCGAAATAGTAAGGTGCAGGGATGAAAACACTGAAGCTTTCTTT	NA	TRBV6-4	NA	TRBJ1-1
CASSSPETSGSYEQYF	TGTGCCAGCAGCTCTCCCGAGACTAGCGGCTCCTACGAGCAGTACTTC	few	TRBV7-2	TRBD2	TRBJ2-7
CAWSGRGPNEQFF	TGTGCCTGGAGTGGAAGGGGGCCCAATGAGCAGTTCTTC	NA	TRBV30	TRBD1	TRBJ2-1
CASSPLGLAGNTGELFF	TGTGCCAGCTCACCACTTGGACTAGCGGGGAACACCGGGGAGCTGTTTTTT	NA	TRBV18	TRBD2	TRBJ2-2
CASSPGYEQYF	TGCGCCAGCAGTCCCGGGTACGAGCAGTACTTC	NA	TRBV5-1	NA	TRBJ2-7
CASSEAGGHGSEQYF	TGTGCCAGCAGCGAAGCGGGGGGGCACGGGAGTGAGCAGTACTTC	NA	TRBV7-8	TRBD2	TRBJ2-5
CASSGRLTGGNEKLFF	TGTGCCAGCAGTGGGCGATTGACAGGGGGGAATGAAAAACTGTTTTTT	NA	TRBV28	TRBD1	TRBJ1-4
CASSLGRVPVF	TGCGCCAGCAGCTTGGGCAGGGTCCCGGTCTTC	NA	TRBV5-1	NA	TRBJ2-1
CASSFTPPGASVLTF	TGTGCCAGTAGTTTCACACCCCCTGGGGCCAGCGTCCTGACTTTC	NA	TRBV19	NA	TRBJ2-6
CASTGLAGGGEETQYF	TGTGCCAGCACCGGACTAGCGGGGGGAGGAGAAGAGACCCAGTACTTC	NA	TRBV11-1	TRBD2	TRBJ2-5
CASMGGITRYTF	TGTGCCAGTATGGGGGGTATCACACGCTACACCTTC	NA	TRBV19	NA	TRBJ1-2
CASSRRTGGADGYTF	TGTGCCAGCAGCCGTCGGACAGGGGGCGCGGATGGCTACACCTTC	NA	TRBV7-2	TRBD1	TRBJ1-2
CASSLGGIAYGYTF	TGTGCCAGCAGCTTGGGTGGGATAGCCTATGGCTACACCTTC	NA	TRBV5-8	NA	TRBJ1-2
CASSPRTETQYF	TGTGCCAGCAGCCCTCGTACGGAGACCCAGTACTTC	NA	TRBV7-2	NA	TRBJ2-5
CASSLGQGFGTDTQYF	TGCGCCAGCAGCTTGGGACAGGGATTCGGCACAGATACGCAGTATTTT	NA	TRBV5-1	TRBD1	TRBJ2-3
CASSPRTGGGAEQYF	TGTGCCAGCAGCCCCAGGACAGGGGGTGGAGCCGAGCAGTACTTC	NA	TRBV11-3	TRBD1	TRBJ2-7
CASTKSNQPQHF	TGTGCCAGCACCAAGAGCAATCAGCCCCAGCATTTT	NA	TRBV7-2	NA	TRBJ1-5